Included here is one T cell receptor (beta chain) sequence, with context. Produced via immunoSEQ multiplex PCR; TCRdb's table is partial and in-frame only. The sample holds around 120,000 clones, more than 75% seen once. The data are from a study of blood T cell repertoires in COVID-19. Across the study: The United States, Italy and Spain were the sources of the acute and convalescent COVID-19 samples. T cells, B-cell-depleted T cells, or PBMCs supplied cDNA or gDNA.

The receptor was isolated from a woman between 65 and 79 years old with acute or convalescent COVID-19. Sequencing was performed on peripheral blood.

Here the CDR3 reads CASSLVGGAEVPIYF. In DNA form, the CDR3 reads TGCGCCAGCAGCTTGGTAGGGGGCGCGGAGGTCCCCATATATTTT. The chain has TRBV5-1 and TRBJ1-3, with TRBD1 identical over 7 bases. The CDR3 contains 15 residues. CDR1 is SGHRS and CDR2 is YFSETQ in the germline V gene. V lost 0 bases and J lost 11; bases outside the gene matches: 11.